This T cell receptor (beta chain) was obtained from a study of identical twins. Study conclusions and caveats: The presence of invariant MAIT and iNKT cells could partly confound analyses of zero-insertion sequences. An excess of low generation probability was shown by twin-shared out-of-frame alpha sequences.

This clonotype was detected ten times or more. The antigen remains unidentified. TCRdb processed the 5' RACE reads anew with MiXCR; each CDR3 protein has one entry. The sample has 120,000 to 150,000 distinct CDR3 sequences, 3% to 4% seen once. This receptor was taken from a man between 18 and 29 years old in good health. Source material: memory T cells sorted from blood.

The CDR3 bases are TGTGCCAGCAGTTTATTTGGGGGCGCCGAGACCCAGTACTTC. Protein product: CASSLFGGAETQYF. This chain joins TRBV27 and TRBJ2-5, with D tentatively TRBD1 (6 bases). Per germline, CDR1 MNHEY and CDR2 SMNVEV (reference sequence). The V end was cut by 1 base, the J end by 5 bases, with 11 bases between. The CDR3 runs 14 residues.